This TCR beta chain is drawn from a study of blood T cell repertoires in COVID-19. Study in general: Samples representing acute and convalescent COVID-19 were sourced from the United States, Italy and Spain. Sample material is recorded as cDNA or gDNA derived from T cells, B-cell-depleted T cells, or PBMCs.

The protocol was immunoSEQ multiplex PCR, while the TCRdb copy is restricted to in-frame clones and leaves out a portion. The data show around 170,000 clones, about 81% seen once. Enrolment of Seattle patients took place during active infection, and they were followed longitudinally. The origin of this receptor is a woman aged 80 or older with COVID-19, enrolled during active disease. Sequencing used peripheral blood.

The CDR3 protein is CASSLRGGPTYEQYF. In DNA, the CDR3 is TGTGCCAGCAGCTTACGTGGAGGGCCAACCTACGAGCAGTACTTC. The chain employs TRBV11-2 and TRBJ2-7; a possible D gene is TRBD2 (6 bases). This CDR3 spans 15 amino acids. CDR1 is SGHAT and CDR2 is FQNNGV in the germline V gene. Trimming pared 2 bases from V and 2 bases from J, leaving 13 bases between.